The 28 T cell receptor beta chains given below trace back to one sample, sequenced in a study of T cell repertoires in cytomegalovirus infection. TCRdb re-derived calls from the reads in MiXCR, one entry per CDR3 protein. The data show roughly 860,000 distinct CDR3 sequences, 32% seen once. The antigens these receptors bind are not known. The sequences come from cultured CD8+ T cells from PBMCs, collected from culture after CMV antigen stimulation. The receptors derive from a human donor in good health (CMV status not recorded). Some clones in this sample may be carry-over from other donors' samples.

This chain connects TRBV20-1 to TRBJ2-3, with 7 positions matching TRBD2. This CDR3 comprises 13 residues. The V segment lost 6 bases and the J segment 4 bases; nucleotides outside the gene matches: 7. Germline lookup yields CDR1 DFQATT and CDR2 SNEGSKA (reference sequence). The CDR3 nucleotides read TGCAGTGCAGAGAGCGGGGAGGCAGATACGCAGTATTTT. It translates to CSAESGEADTQYF.

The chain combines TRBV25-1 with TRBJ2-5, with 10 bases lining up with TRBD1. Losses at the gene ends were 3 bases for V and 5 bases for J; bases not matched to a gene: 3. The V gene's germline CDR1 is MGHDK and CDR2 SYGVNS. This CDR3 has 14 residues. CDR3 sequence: CASSEKDRGETQYF. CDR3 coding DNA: TGTGCCAGCAGTGAGAAGGACAGGGGGGAGACCCAGTACTTC.

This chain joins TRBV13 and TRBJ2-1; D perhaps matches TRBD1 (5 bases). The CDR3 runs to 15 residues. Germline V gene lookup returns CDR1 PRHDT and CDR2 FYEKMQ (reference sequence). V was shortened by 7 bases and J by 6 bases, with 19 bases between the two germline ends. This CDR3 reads CASNNRGRVANEQFF. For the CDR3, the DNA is TGTGCCAGCAACAATAGGGGCAGGGTGGCCAATGAGCAGTTCTTC.

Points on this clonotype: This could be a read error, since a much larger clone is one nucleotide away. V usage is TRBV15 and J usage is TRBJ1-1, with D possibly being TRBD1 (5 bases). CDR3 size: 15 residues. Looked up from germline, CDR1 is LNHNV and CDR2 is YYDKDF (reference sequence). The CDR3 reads CAASRVEGKNTEAFF. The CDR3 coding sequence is TGTGCCGCCAGCAGAGTAGAGGGGAAGAACACTGAAGCTTTCTTT.

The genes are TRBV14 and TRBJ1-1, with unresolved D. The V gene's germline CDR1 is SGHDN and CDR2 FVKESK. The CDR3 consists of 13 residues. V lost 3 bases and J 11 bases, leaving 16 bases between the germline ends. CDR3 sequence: CASSQRGIREAFF. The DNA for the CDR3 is TGTGCCAGCAGCCAGCGGGGTATACGGGAGGCTTTCTTT.

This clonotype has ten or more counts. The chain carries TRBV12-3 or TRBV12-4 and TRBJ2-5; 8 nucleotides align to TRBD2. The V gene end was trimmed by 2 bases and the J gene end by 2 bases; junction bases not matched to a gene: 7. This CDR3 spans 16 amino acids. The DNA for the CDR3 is TGTGCCAGCAGTTTAAGGACTAGCTCGGGACAAGAGACCCAGTACTTC. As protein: CASSLRTSSGQETQYF.

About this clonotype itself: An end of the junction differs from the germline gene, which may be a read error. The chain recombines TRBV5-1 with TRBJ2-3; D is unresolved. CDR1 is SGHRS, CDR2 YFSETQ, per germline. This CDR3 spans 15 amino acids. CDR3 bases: TGTGCCAGCAGCTTGGAGAGAGCTAGCACAGATACGCAGTATTTT. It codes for CASSLERASTDTQYF.

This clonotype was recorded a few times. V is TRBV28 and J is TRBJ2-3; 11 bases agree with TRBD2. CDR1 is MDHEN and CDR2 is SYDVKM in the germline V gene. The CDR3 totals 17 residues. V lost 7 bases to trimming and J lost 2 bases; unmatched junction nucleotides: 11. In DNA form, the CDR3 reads TGTGCCAGCAAATTTCCCGGGACTAGCGGATTCACAGATACGCAGTATTTT. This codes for CASKFPGTSGFTDTQYF.

The CDR3 DNA is TGTGCCAGCAGCTTAGAGGGACTAGTTTCTTACGAGCAGTACTTC. It yields the protein CASSLEGLVSYEQYF. The chain joins TRBV7-8 to TRBJ2-7; TRBD2 agrees at 8 bases. Germline CDR1 reads SGHVS; CDR2 reads FQNEAQ. The ends lost 1 base at V and 4 bases at J; junction bases unmatched: 6. The CDR3 spans 15 residues.

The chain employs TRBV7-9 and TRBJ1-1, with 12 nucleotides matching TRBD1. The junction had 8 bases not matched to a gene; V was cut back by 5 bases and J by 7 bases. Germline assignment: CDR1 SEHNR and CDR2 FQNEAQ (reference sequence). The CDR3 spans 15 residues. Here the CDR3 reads CASSNPGQGAFEAFF. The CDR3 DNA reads TGTGCCAGCAGCAACCCGGGACAGGGGGCGTTTGAAGCTTTCTTT.

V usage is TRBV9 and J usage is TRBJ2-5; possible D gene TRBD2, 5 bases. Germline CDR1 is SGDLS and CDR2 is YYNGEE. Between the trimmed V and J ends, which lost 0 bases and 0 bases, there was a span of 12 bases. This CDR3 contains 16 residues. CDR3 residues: CASSVGGNRNQETQYF. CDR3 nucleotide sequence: TGTGCCAGCAGCGTAGGAGGGAATAGAAACCAAGAGACCCAGTACTTC.

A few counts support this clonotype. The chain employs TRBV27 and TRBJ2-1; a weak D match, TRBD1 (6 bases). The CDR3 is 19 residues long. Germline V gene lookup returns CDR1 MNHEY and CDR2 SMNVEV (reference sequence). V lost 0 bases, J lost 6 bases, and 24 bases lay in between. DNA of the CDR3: TGTGCCAGCAGTTTATCTGTCGTTAAGGGGGTCCTCTTTAGCAATGAGCAGTTCTTC. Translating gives CASSLSVVKGVLFSNEQFF.

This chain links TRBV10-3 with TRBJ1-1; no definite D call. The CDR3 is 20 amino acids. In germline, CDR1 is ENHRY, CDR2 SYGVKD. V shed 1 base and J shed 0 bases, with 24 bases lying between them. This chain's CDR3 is CAISEFWTNSQRPMNTEAFF. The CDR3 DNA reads TGTGCCATCAGTGAGTTTTGGACCAATTCCCAACGTCCAATGAACACTGAAGCTTTCTTT.

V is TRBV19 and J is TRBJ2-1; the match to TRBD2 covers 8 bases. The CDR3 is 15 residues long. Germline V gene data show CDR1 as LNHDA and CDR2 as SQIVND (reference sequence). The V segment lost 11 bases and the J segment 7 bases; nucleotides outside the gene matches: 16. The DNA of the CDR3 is TGTGCCTCCCTTAACCCAGCGGGGGCCGCGAATGAGCAGTTCTTC. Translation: CASLNPAGAANEQFF.

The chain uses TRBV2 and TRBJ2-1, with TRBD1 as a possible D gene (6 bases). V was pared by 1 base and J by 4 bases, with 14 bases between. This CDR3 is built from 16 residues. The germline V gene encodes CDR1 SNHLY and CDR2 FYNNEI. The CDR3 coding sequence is TGTGCCAGCAGTGAAGTTCGGCAGGGGCAATACAATGAGCAGTTCTTC. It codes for CASSEVRQGQYNEQFF.

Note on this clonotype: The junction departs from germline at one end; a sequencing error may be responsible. CDR3: CVSRGASGGVGIKGETQYF. The CDR3 DNA is TGTGTCAGCAGAGGGGCTAGCGGGGGGGTCGGTATTAAGGGAGAGACCCAGTACTTC. The chain combines TRBV7-2 with TRBJ2-5, with 12 bases aligning to TRBD2. CDR3 length: 19 residues. Germline CDR1 reads SGHTA; CDR2 reads FQGNSA.

The CDR3 DNA is TGTGCCAGCACCCTTTTTTATGGGAGCCTGGGCACAGATACGCAGTATTTT. Translation: CASTLFYGSLGTDTQYF. V usage is TRBV2 and J usage is TRBJ2-3; tentatively, D is TRBD2 (5 bases). Trimming removed 7 bases from V and 1 base from J, with 21 bases in between. Germline V gene data show CDR1 as SNHLY and CDR2 as FYNNEI. The CDR3 is 17 residues long.

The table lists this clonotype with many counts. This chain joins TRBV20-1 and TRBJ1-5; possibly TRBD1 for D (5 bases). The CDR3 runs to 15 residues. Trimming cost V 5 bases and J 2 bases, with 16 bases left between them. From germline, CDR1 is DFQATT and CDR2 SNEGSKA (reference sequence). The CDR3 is CSARKGMERNQPQHF. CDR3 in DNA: TGCAGTGCTCGAAAGGGGATGGAGCGCAATCAGCCCCAGCATTTT.

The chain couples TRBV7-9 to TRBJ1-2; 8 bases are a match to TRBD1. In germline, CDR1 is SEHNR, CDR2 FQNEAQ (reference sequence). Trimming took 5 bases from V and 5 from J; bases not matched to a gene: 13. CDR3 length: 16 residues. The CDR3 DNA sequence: TGTGCCAGCAGCCCTTTAATAGGACAGGGTGAATATGGCTACACCTTC. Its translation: CASSPLIGQGEYGYTF. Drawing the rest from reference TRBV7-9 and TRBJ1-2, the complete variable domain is DTGVSQNPRHKITKRGQNVTFRCDPISEHNRLYWYRQTLGQGPEFLTYFQNEAQLEKSRLLSDRFSAERPKGSFSTLEIQRTEQGDSAMYLCASSPLIGQGEYGYTFGSGTRLTVV.

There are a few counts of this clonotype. The CDR3 spells CASSDRGSSYEQYV. The CDR3 coding sequence is TGTGCCAGCAGTGATAGAGGGAGCTCCTACGAGCAGTACGTC. The chain joins TRBV6-1 to TRBJ2-7, with D tentatively TRBD2 (5 bases). CDR1 and CDR2 (germline): MNHNS, SASEGT. The CDR3 totals 14 residues. With 3 bases removed from V and 0 bases from J, the gap between germline ends came to 9 bases.

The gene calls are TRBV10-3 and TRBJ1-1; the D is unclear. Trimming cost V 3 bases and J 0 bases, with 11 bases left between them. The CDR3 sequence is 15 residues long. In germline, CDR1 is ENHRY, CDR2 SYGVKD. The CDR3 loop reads CAISEVRQMNTEAFF. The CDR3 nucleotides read TGTGCCATCAGTGAAGTTCGGCAGATGAACACTGAAGCTTTCTTT.

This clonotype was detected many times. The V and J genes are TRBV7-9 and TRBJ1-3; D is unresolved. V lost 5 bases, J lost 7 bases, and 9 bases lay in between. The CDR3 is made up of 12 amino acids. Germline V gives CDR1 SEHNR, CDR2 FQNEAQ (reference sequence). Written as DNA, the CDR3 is TGTGCCAGCAGCCCGAGCGGGAACACCATATATTTT. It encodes CASSPSGNTIYF.

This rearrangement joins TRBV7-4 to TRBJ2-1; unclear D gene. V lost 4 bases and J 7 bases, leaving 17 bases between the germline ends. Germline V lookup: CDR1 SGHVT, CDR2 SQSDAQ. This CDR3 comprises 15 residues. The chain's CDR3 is CASSSRSTNVNEQFF. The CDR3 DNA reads TGTGCCAGCAGCTCCAGGTCCACAAACGTAAATGAGCAGTTCTTC.

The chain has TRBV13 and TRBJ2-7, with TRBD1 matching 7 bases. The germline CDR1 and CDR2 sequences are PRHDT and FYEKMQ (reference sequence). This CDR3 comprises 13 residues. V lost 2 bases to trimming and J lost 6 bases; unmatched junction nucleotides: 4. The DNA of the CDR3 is TGTGCCAGCAGCTTATTAAGGGGGCGCGAGCAGTACTTC. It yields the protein CASSLLRGREQYF. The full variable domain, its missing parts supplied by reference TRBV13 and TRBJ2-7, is AAGVIQSPRHLIKEKRETATLKCYPIPRHDTVYWYQQGPGQDPQFLISFYEKMQSDKGSIPDRFSAQQFSDYHSELNMSSLELGDSALYFCASSLLRGREQYFGPGTRLTVT.

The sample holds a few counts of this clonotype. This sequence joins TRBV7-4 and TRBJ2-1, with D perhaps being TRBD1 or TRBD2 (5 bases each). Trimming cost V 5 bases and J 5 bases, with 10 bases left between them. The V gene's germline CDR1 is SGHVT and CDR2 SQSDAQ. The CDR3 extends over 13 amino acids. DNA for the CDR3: TGTGCCAGCAGCCCCACGGGACACAATGAGCAGTTCTTC. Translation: CASSPTGHNEQFF.

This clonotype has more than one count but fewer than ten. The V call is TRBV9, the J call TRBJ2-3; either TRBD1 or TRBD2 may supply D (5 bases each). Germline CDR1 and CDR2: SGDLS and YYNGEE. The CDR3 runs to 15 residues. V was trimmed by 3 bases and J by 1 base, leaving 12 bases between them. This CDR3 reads CASSASGPRTDTQYF. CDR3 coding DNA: TGTGCCAGCAGCGCTTCGGGACCCCGCACAGATACGCAGTATTTT. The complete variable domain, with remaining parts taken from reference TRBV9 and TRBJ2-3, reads DSGVTQTPKHLITATGQRVTLRCSPRSGDLSVYWYQQSLDQGLQFLIQYYNGEERAKGNILERFSAQQFPDLHSELNLSSLELGDSALYFCASSASGPRTDTQYFGPGTRLTVL.

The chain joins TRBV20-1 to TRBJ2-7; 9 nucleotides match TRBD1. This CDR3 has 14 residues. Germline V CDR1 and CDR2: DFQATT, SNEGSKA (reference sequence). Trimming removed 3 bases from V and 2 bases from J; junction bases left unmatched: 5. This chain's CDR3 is CSASWGTGTYEQYF. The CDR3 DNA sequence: TGCAGTGCTAGTTGGGGGACAGGGACCTACGAGCAGTACTTC.

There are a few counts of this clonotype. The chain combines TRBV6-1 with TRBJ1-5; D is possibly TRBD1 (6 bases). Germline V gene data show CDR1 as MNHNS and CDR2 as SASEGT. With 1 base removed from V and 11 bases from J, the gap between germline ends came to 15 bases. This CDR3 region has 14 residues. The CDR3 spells CASSEDPGHPAQHF. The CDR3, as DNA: TGTGCCAGCAGTGAAGATCCGGGACATCCGGCCCAGCATTTT.